This TCR beta chain was profiled in a study of cytomegalovirus exposure and HLA in healthy donors. Regarding the study as a whole: The authors judged a highly shared variant cluster likely a sequencing artifact. There were several of the most significant clusters that appeared linked to common viral pathogens in a later analysis. Within a later analysis, the majority of CMV-associated TCR beta chains appeared HLA-restricted.

Notes on this clone: Its antigen is currently unknown.

Trimming pared 5 bases from V and 4 bases from J, leaving 12 bases between. CDR1 is SGHTA and CDR2 is FQGNSA in the germline V gene. This CDR3 is 14 amino acids long. 60 Vbeta and 13 Jbeta primers were used in PCR. Per the original data handling: Counted up in a later analysis, unique TCR beta chains came to about 80 million, with around 10 million shared. Assay: immunoSEQ multiplex PCR; the TCRdb copy retains only in-frame clones and omits some. V and J calls and clone size are given by that table; D and trimming were obtained from the DNA. The table lists fewer than 150,000 clones, approximately 60% of them singletons, with roughly 1.7% in the top ten.

The receptor comes from a human donor in good health. The chain is built from TRBV7-2 and TRBJ2-1; D not resolved. Material: PBMCs. The CDR3 DNA reads as TGTGCCAGCAGCGCAAGAGCCCGATACAATGAGCAGTTCTTC. It yields the protein CASSARARYNEQFF. Full variable domain (remainder filled in from reference TRBV7-2 and TRBJ2-1): GAGVSQSPSNKVTEKGKDVELRCDPISGHTALYWYRQSLGQGLEFLIYFQGNSAPDKSGLPSDRFSAERTGGSVSTLTIQRTQQEDSAVYLCASSARARYNEQFFGPGTRLTVL.